This T cell receptor beta chain was observed in a study of blood T cell repertoires in COVID-19. The germline V and J ends were trimmed by 8 bases and 1 base, with 5 bases remaining between them. The V gene's germline CDR1 is LNHDA and CDR2 SQIVND (reference sequence). The CDR3 sequence is 11 residues long. TCRdb keeps only in-frame clones here, not all; method: immunoSEQ multiplex PCR. This table has about 190,000 clones, approximately 91% appearing once. The chain recombines TRBV19 with TRBJ1-1, with D uncertain. The sequencing sample was made of peripheral blood. The source is a man aged 18 to 30 with active or convalescent COVID-19. The CDR3 DNA is TGTGCCAGTGTAAAGAACACTGAAGCTTTCTTT. It yields the protein CASVKNTEAFF.